The TCR beta chain under discussion was sequenced for a study of T cell responses to AZD1222 COVID-19 vaccine. Study as a whole: Both about-4-week and about-12-week second-dose recipients were combined. Regarding the study as a whole: Only a handful of AZD1222 recipients tested seropositive at baseline. Among the donors, most were white British and more were female, and clonal diversity was possibly underestimated. Two AZD1222 administrations were followed by greater Spike-specific TCR breadth and depth.

The CDR3 extends over 14 amino acids. Trimming took off 1 base at V and 0 bases at J, with 6 bases between the two ends. Germline assignment: CDR1 LGHDT and CDR2 YNNKEL (reference sequence). Clones were read by immunoSEQ multiplex PCR, and TCRdb kept only the in-frame ones, dropping some. This table has over 85,000 clones, around nine tenths appearing once. Of note for this clone: Its antigen is undetermined.

The sequence was collected from an adult in good health. The source material was peripheral blood, sampled on day 0 of AZD1222 vaccination. The rearrangement joins TRBV3-1 (or the pseudogene TRBV3-2) to TRBJ1-1; D gene uncertain. The CDR3 DNA is TGTGCCAGCAGCCAAGTTCCGGTGAACACTGAAGCTTTCTTT. Translated, it gives CASSQVPVNTEAFF.